In its sample, the clone carrying this T cell receptor (beta chain) was seen many times. Its target is unknown. This sample was included in a study of T cells in Graves' hyperthyroidism and ophthalmopathy. The CDR3 runs 15 residues. The V gene end was trimmed by 6 bases and the J gene end by 4 bases; junction bases not matched to a gene: 9. Study outcomes and limitations: Most clonotypes expanded in the thyroid (above 0.001) were also present in blood.

Template material for amplifying TCR beta CDR3 regions consisted of RNA transcripts. Researchers ran a first-round RT-PCR on the TCR CDR3 using the HTBI primer set. From the multiplex PCR reads, TCRdb called clonotypes with MiXCR, one entry per CDR3 protein. The repertoire consists of 650,000 to 700,000 distinct CDR3 sequences, with about 18% occurring once and the leading ten covering around 15%. Material for sequencing was blood. This sequence originates from a man in his forties or fifties with Graves' hyperthyroidism. J is TRBJ2-7 and V is TRBV12-3 or TRBV12-4; TRBD1 matches 10 bases. CDR3 nucleotide sequence: TGTGCCAGCAGCCTCGCGGGACAGGGGAGATACGAGCAGTACTTC. This codes for CASSLAGQGRYEQYF.